This is a list of T cell receptor beta chains from one sample in a study of a mutant IDH1 vaccine in newly diagnosed glioma. These receptors are not linked to any known antigen. Profiled with immunoSEQ multiplex PCR; TCRdb holds only in-frame clones, not every one. Among around 32,000 clones listed, about four fifths were seen once. Source: PBMCs, taken from a glioma patient whose treatment included an IDH1 peptide vaccine. These receptors were taken from a woman between 18 and 29 years old with glioma. CDR3s include the opening cysteine and the closing phenylalanine or tryptophan. Fields, in order: V gene, clone size, J gene, D gene, CDR3 DNA, CDR3 protein. A D gene is named only where the DNA matches it firmly. The size of a clone is reported for some rows only, either as once, few or many, or as a class for expanded clones.

TRBV27	.	TRBJ2-5	TRBD2	TGTGCCAGCGCCCAGTTAAGCGGGGGGCAAGAGACCCAGTACTTC	CASAQLSGGQETQYF
TRBV28	.	TRBJ2-2	.	TGTGCCAGCAGTTTCACGAGCACCGGGGAGCTGTTTTTT	CASSFTSTGELFF
TRBV27	.	TRBJ1-5	.	TGTGCCAGCAGTTTCCTCGGACGGCTTAGCAATCAGCCCCAGCATTTT	CASSFLGRLSNQPQHF
TRBV25-1	few	TRBJ1-1	TRBD1	TGTGCCAGCAGATCGACAGGGCGGCTCACTGAAGCTTTCTTT	CASRSTGRLTEAFF
TRBV5-4	.	TRBJ1-1	.	TGTGCCAGCAGCTCGGGGGGGCGGGGGTCCGATGAAGCTTTCTTT	CASSSGGRGSDEAFF
TRBV9	.	TRBJ1-1	.	TGTGCCAGCAGCGTAGAAGGGCCGGGAGTGAACACTGAAGCTTTCTTT	CASSVEGPGVNTEAFF
TRBV10-3	.	TRBJ1-3	.	TGTGCCATCAGTGGGGAGAACTCTGGAAACACCATATATTTT	CAISGENSGNTIYF
TRBV7-2	.	TRBJ2-5	.	TGTGCCAGCAGCTTAGTGACTGCGGTGGAGACCCAGTACTTC	CASSLVTAVETQYF
TRBV5-6	.	TRBJ2-7	.	TGTGCCAGCGGATTAAATACAGGTAGCTCCTACGAGCAGTACTTC	CASGLNTGSSYEQYF
TRBV5-6	.	TRBJ1-5	.	TGTGCCAGCTGCAAAACAGGGTTAGGCAATCAGCCCCAGCATTTT	CASCKTGLGNQPQHF
TRBV6-1	.	TRBJ2-7	.	TGTGCCAGCACCGAAAGGGCGGGATCCTACGAGCAGTACTTC	CASTERAGSYEQYF
TRBV6-1	.	TRBJ1-2	.	TGTGCCAGCAGTGAAGGATGGGCGGCAGACGTTAGGCGGGGCTACACCTTC	CASSEGWAADVRRGYTF
TRBV6-4	.	TRBJ2-3	.	TGTGCCAGCAGTGAGGGGCGGTCGGACACAGATACGCAGTATTTT	CASSEGRSDTDTQYF
TRBV6-8	once	TRBJ2-7	TRBD2	TGTGCCAGCAGTTTGGGACTAGCGGGAGGGCCCCACGAGCAGTACTTC	CASSLGLAGGPHEQYF
TRBV11-2	once	TRBJ1-2	.	TGTGCCAGCAGCCCATTTTGGCAGGGATCCTATGGCTACACCTTC	CASSPFWQGSYGYTF
TRBV18	.	TRBJ2-3	.	TGTGCCAGCTCACCACTGGGACCTATGTTGGGTACAGATACGCAGTATTTT	CASSPLGPMLGTDTQYF
TRBV4-2	.	TRBJ2-1	TRBD1	TGTGCCAGCAGCCGTCTCGCTTCCGGGACAGACAATGAGCAGTTCTTC	CASSRLASGTDNEQFF
TRBV6-6	.	TRBJ1-2	.	TGTGCCAGCAGTTACTCACAAGACTATGGCTACACCTTC	CASSYSQDYGYTF
TRBV6-1	.	TRBJ1-4	.	TGTGCCAGCAGCGAGTCGCTGAATCCTGAAAAACTGTTTTTT	CASSESLNPEKLFF
TRBV29-1	.	TRBJ1-2	.	TGCAGCGTTGACACGGCGGGGGACTATGGCTACACCTTC	CSVDTAGDYGYTF
TRBV7-9	.	TRBJ1-1	TRBD1	TGTGCCAGCAGCTCAGCACGCGACAGGGGGTCGGATCGGAACACTGAAGCTTTCTTT	CASSSARDRGSDRNTEAFF
TRBV7-6	.	TRBJ2-7	.	TGTGCCAGCAGCTTAAACCCCCAGACCTACGAGCAGTACTTC	CASSLNPQTYEQYF
TRBV6-1	few	TRBJ1-5	.	TGTGCCAGCAGGGAATCTGCCAGCAATCAGCCCCAGCATTTT	CASRESASNQPQHF
TRBV4-1	few	TRBJ1-1	.	TGCGCCAGCAGCCCCCCGGGGTTGACTGAAGCTTTCTTT	CASSPPGLTEAFF
TRBV7-9	.	TRBJ1-6	.	TGTGCCAGCAGCAATAATTATGGGGGCTCCGCGCCCCTCCACTTT	CASSNNYGGSAPLHF
TRBV10-3	.	TRBJ1-1	.	TGTGCCATCAGTGAGTCCTGGGAAACTGAAGCTTTCTTT	CAISESWETEAFF
TRBV7-9	.	TRBJ1-3	.	TGTGCCAGCAGCTTAGAGGGAAACACCATATATTTT	CASSLEGNTIYF
TRBV6-1	once	TRBJ1-2	.	TGTGCCACCCCACAGATTTACTATGGCTACACCTTC	CATPQIYYGYTF
TRBV18	.	TRBJ2-6	.	TGTGCCAGCTCCCCCTCCCTCTCTGGGGCCAACGTCCTGACTTTC	CASSPSLSGANVLTF
TRBV25-1	once	TRBJ1-2	.	TGTGCCAGCAGCGAAAGAGCCCTCTATGGCTACACCTTC	CASSERALYGYTF
TRBV27	once	TRBJ1-2	.	TGTGCCAGCAGTTTAGCGGGGGACTATGGCTACACCTTC	CASSLAGDYGYTF